The 10 T cell receptor beta chains below come from one sample, sequenced in a study of T cell repertoires in cytomegalovirus infection. TCRdb redid the calling of the reads with MiXCR, one entry per CDR3 protein. Seen here are approximately 350,000 distinct CDR3 sequences, about 35% observed once, and the top ten hold roughly 13%. No antigens are known for them. Here the sequenced sample was cultured PBMCs, taken from culture after CMV antigen stimulation. The receptor source for this set is a human donor in good health (CMV status not recorded). Some clones in this sample may be carry-over from other donors' samples.

There are a few counts of this clonotype. A much more abundant neighbour one base away suggests this may be a read error. The V call is TRBV7-2, the J call TRBJ1-4; TRBD1 is a possible D gene (6 bases). Per germline, CDR1 SGHTA and CDR2 FQGNSA. The CDR3 contains 15 residues. Trimming took off 4 bases at V and 0 bases at J, with 9 bases between the two ends. CDR3 amino acids: CASSSRQATNEKLFF. The CDR3 region has the DNA TGTGCCAGCAGCTCCCGACAGGCAACTAATGAAAAACTGTTTTTT.

This clonotype was observed a handful of times. The J gene is TRBJ2-2, the V gene TRBV6-5; either TRBD1 or TRBD2 may supply D (6 bases each). This CDR3 region has 13 residues. Germline V lookup: CDR1 MNHEY, CDR2 SVGAGI. V gave up 7 bases and J gave up 5 bases, with 11 bases separating them. The CDR3 sequence is CASKKGGTGELFF. The DNA for the CDR3 is TGTGCCAGCAAGAAAGGGGGGACCGGGGAGCTGTTTTTT.

This clonotype was counted ten times or more. The chain is built from TRBV7-2 and TRBJ1-6; D gene uncertain. CDR1 SGHTA and CDR2 FQGNSA come from the germline V gene. Trimming left V 3 bases short and J 9 bases short, with 21 bases between. The CDR3 consists of 17 residues. The CDR3 spells CASSFAGPLPSGSPLHF. CDR3 in DNA: TGTGCCAGCAGCTTCGCCGGACCGCTCCCCTCGGGTTCACCCCTCCACTTT. The full variable domain, in which reference TRBV7-2 and TRBJ1-6 provide the parts outside the CDR3, is GAGVSQSPSNKVTEKGKDVELRCDPISGHTALYWYRQSLGQGLEFLIYFQGNSAPDKSGLPSDRFSAERTGGSVSTLTIQRTQQEDSAVYLCASSFAGPLPSGSPLHFGNGTRLTVT.

J is TRBJ2-1 and V is TRBV19; a possible D gene is TRBD2 (5 bases). The CDR3 is 18 amino acids. V lost 10 bases and J lost 1, with 26 bases in between. Germline CDR1 is LNHDA and CDR2 is SQIVND (reference sequence). The CDR3 region has the DNA TGTGCCACGAGGATTAAGCGGAACTCTCTACCTTCCTACAATGAGCAGTTCTTC. Translating it yields CATRIKRNSLPSYNEQFF. Complete variable domain (other parts from reference TRBV19 and TRBJ2-1): DGGITQSPKYLFRKEGQNVTLSCEQNLNHDAMYWYRQDPGQGLRLIYYSQIVNDFQKGDIAEGYSVSREKKESFPLTVTSAQKNPTAFYLCATRIKRNSLPSYNEQFFGPGTRLTVL.

This clonotype turned up a few times. The rearrangement joins TRBV2 to TRBJ2-2; D uncertain. Germline CDR1 reads SNHLY; CDR2 reads FYNNEI. Trimming shortened V by 3 bases and J by 0 bases, and 8 bases separated the two germline ends. The CDR3 contains 15 residues. The DNA of the CDR3 is TGTGCCAGCAGTGACGTTCCGGCGAACACCGGGGAGCTGTTTTTT. Residues: CASSDVPANTGELFF.

J is TRBJ2-7 and V is TRBV11-2; maybe TRBD1 (6 bases). Germline lookup yields CDR1 SGHAT and CDR2 FQNNGV. The CDR3 extends over 14 amino acids. The V end was cut by 0 bases, the J end by 3 bases, with 9 bases between. The CDR3 loop reads CASSLDQGHYEQYV. The CDR3 bases are TGTGCCAGCAGCTTAGATCAGGGGCACTACGAGCAGTACGTC.

The V call is TRBV6-2 or TRBV6-3, the J call TRBJ2-7; 9 positions match TRBD2. The CDR3 is made up of 14 amino acids. CDR1 and CDR2 from the germline V gene are MNHEY and SVGEGT. J gave up 3 bases and V 9 bases, and 9 bases lay outside the gene matches. The CDR3 nucleotides are TGTGCCAGTACACCAGCGGGGGGTTACTACGAGCAGTACGTC. Residues: CASTPAGGYYEQYV.

CDR3 sequence reads: CASRAGGQETQYF. The CDR3 DNA reads as TGTGCCAGCAGAGCTGGGGGCCAAGAGACCCAGTACTTC. The chain carries TRBV12-3 or TRBV12-4 and TRBJ2-5, with D possibly called TRBD1 or TRBD2 (5 bases each). The length of the CDR3 is 13 residues. V dropped 6 bases and J dropped 1 base, with 9 bases sitting between them.

This chain connects TRBV12-3 or TRBV12-4 to TRBJ2-7; D perhaps matches TRBD2 (5 bases). With 4 bases removed from V and 3 bases from J, the gap between germline ends came to 10 bases. This CDR3 has 13 amino acids. The CDR3, as DNA: TGTGCCAGCAGTTCCGGGGTGAACTACGAGCAGTACTTC. Protein: CASSSGVNYEQYF.

The chain is built from TRBV10-2 and TRBJ1-2; no firm D call. Trimming stripped 7 bases from V and 5 bases from J, with 8 bases between. The CDR3 is made up of 11 amino acids. From germline, CDR1 is WSHSY and CDR2 SAAADI. This chain's CDR3 is CASTLGYGYTF. CDR3 nucleotide sequence: TGCGCCAGCACCCTAGGATATGGCTACACCTTC.